The TCR beta chain described here comes from a study of cytomegalovirus exposure and HLA in healthy donors. A word on this clone: Its antigen is unidentified.

This CDR3 contains 12 residues. Germline V gives CDR1 SQVTM, CDR2 ANQGSEA. Study conclusions and caveats: Altogether, 150 to 200 TCR beta chains were recorded as cytomegalovirus-associated. Both high specificity and high sensitivity reportedly marked the classifier's diagnosis of cytomegalovirus status. HLA allele associations emerged for 15,000 to 20,000 TCR beta sequences in a later analysis, at 0.05 false discovery rate.

The PCR used 60 Vbeta and 13 Jbeta primers. Using immunoSEQ multiplex PCR, the repertoire was profiled, and TCRdb retains in-frame clones only, with some absent. The table records approximately 220,000 clones, 75% to 90% of them present only once. The sample comprised PBMCs. V gene TRBV29-1 combines with J gene TRBJ2-1, with 7 bases identical to TRBD2. This clonotype was sampled from a boy aged 2 to 10 in good health and CMV-seronegative. CDR3 region: CSGGGDRNEQFF. The CDR3 coding sequence is TGCAGTGGGGGGGGAGATCGGAATGAGCAGTTCTTC.